This note documents a single T cell receptor (beta chain) sequence. Per germline, CDR1 MNHEY and CDR2 SMNVEV (reference sequence). V was clipped by 5 bases and J by 0 bases, with 26 bases between them. This CDR3 region has 20 residues. The time point denotes: pretreatment peripheral blood. Each patient gave between 1 and 8 samples, pretreatment and on-treatment. Clones were sequenced by immunoSEQ multiplex PCR, and TCRdb holds only the in-frame ones, with some missing. The sample shows about 95,000 clones, about nine tenths of them seen only once. The entry originates in a study of PD-L1 blockade in urothelial cancer. The wider study: Patients commenced intravenous atezolizumab, 1,200 mg every 3 weeks, in the mid-2010s. Males with bladder-origin urothelial cancer constituted most of the roughly 29 patients. Anywhere from 0 to 3 prior chemotherapy regimens had been received by patients.

The V gene is TRBV27, the J gene TRBJ1-3; the D is unclear. The material was PBMCs, obtained around atezolizumab (anti-PD-L1) treatment. The sequence was collected from a man in his sixties with urothelial cancer. CDR3 coding DNA: TGTGCCAGCAGTCCCCTATCCGAAATGGGCCTACCACCCTCTGGAAACACCATATATTTT. Translation: CASSPLSEMGLPPSGNTIYF.